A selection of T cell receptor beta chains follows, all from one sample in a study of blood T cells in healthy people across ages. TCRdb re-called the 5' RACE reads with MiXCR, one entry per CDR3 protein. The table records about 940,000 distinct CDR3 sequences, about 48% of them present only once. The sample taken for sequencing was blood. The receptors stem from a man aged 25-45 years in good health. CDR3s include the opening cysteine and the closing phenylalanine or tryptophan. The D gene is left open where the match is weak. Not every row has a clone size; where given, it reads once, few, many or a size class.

DNA: TGTGCCAGCAGCACGAGCGGGAGGGGAGGGAATGAGCAGTTCTTC; CDR3: CASSTSGRGGNEQFF; D: TRBD2; size: once; V: TRBV13; J: TRBJ2-1; length: 15
DNA: TGTGCCAGCAGCTTGGCCGCGGTCAGCTACGAGCAGTACTTC; CDR3: CASSLAAVSYEQYF; D: .; size: .; V: TRBV5-5; J: TRBJ2-7; length: 14
DNA: TGCGCCAGCAGCCAAGATCAGGGGGTGGGTCAGCCCCAGCATTTT; CDR3: CASSQDQGVGQPQHF; D: TRBD1; size: .; V: TRBV4-1; J: TRBJ1-5; length: 15
DNA: TGCGCCAGCAGCCAAGGACCCCGAGGCGAGCAGTACTTC; CDR3: CASSQGPRGEQYF; D: .; size: few; V: TRBV4-3; J: TRBJ2-7; length: 13
DNA: TGCGCCAGCAGCCAAGATTCGGGGGTCACCCACGAGCAGTACTTC; CDR3: CASSQDSGVTHEQYF; D: .; size: .; V: TRBV4-3; J: TRBJ2-7; length: 15
DNA: TGCAGTGCCCCCGGGACACTGAACACTGAAGCTTTCTTT; CDR3: CSAPGTLNTEAFF; D: .; size: .; V: TRBV20-1; J: TRBJ1-1; length: 13
DNA: TGTGCCAGCAGCTCGCCCTTCGACCGCTACGAGCAGTACTTC; CDR3: CASSSPFDRYEQYF; D: .; size: .; V: TRBV7-9; J: TRBJ2-7; length: 14
DNA: TGTGCTAGTGCCGGACAGGGGCCAGATACGCAGTATTTT; CDR3: CASAGQGPDTQYF; D: TRBD1; size: .; V: TRBV12-5; J: TRBJ2-3; length: 13
DNA: TGTGCCAGCAGCTTGCCACAGGGGGCGCGGAATGAGCAGTTCTTC; CDR3: CASSLPQGARNEQFF; D: TRBD1; size: .; V: TRBV7-2; J: TRBJ2-1; length: 15
DNA: TGTGCCAGCAGACTTGGGTTAGCGGGAGTAGAGTTCTCCAAAAACATTCAGTACTTC; CDR3: CASRLGLAGVEFSKNIQYF; D: TRBD2; size: .; V: TRBV12-3/TRBV12-4; J: TRBJ2-4; length: 19
DNA: TGTGCCAGCAGTTCAAGGACGGTTAGCACAGATACGCAGTATTTT; CDR3: CASSSRTVSTDTQYF; D: .; size: few; V: TRBV12-3/TRBV12-4; J: TRBJ2-3; length: 15
DNA: TGTGCTAGCAGCTTAGTGCCAGGGAACACCGGGGAGCTGTTTTTT; CDR3: CASSLVPGNTGELFF; D: .; size: few; V: TRBV7-7; J: TRBJ2-2; length: 15
DNA: TGTGCCAGCAGTGACTCGTCCAAGGATACCGGGGAGCTGTTTTTT; CDR3: CASSDSSKDTGELFF; D: .; size: .; V: TRBV6-4; J: TRBJ2-2; length: 15
DNA: TGTGCCACCAGTGTTGCCGGGACAGGGGGAGATGACAATCAGCCCCAGCATTTT; CDR3: CATSVAGTGGDDNQPQHF; D: TRBD1; size: .; V: TRBV24-1; J: TRBJ1-5; length: 18
DNA: TGTGCCAGCGGTGTCAGCTATAGCAATCAGCCCCAGCATTTT; CDR3: CASGVSYSNQPQHF; D: .; size: .; V: TRBV6-6; J: TRBJ1-5; length: 14
DNA: TGTGCCAGCACAAGCGGGGGGTCTAGCACAGATACGCAGTATTTT; CDR3: CASTSGGSSTDTQYF; D: TRBD2; size: few; V: TRBV9; J: TRBJ2-3; length: 15
DNA: TGTGCCAGCAGCCAAGATCTTTTGACAGGCTCCTACGAGCAGTACTTC; CDR3: CASSQDLLTGSYEQYF; D: .; size: .; V: TRBV14; J: TRBJ2-7; length: 16
DNA: TGCGCCAGCTCGTTCGACCAAGAGACCCAGTACTTC; CDR3: CASSFDQETQYF; D: .; size: once; V: TRBV10-2; J: TRBJ2-5; length: 12
DNA: TGTGCCATCAGTGTGGGGGCAGGCGAGCAGTACTTC; CDR3: CAISVGAGEQYF; D: .; size: .; V: TRBV10-3; J: TRBJ2-7; length: 12
DNA: TGCGCCAGCAGCCCCCGGGAGGGTTACAATGAGCAGTTCTTC; CDR3: CASSPREGYNEQFF; D: TRBD2; size: .; V: TRBV5-1; J: TRBJ2-1; length: 14